This T cell receptor (beta chain) was captured by sequencing in a study of blood T cell repertoires in COVID-19. The count of this clone is one. Deletions cut 4 bases from V and 8 bases from J, with 20 bases between. Germline lookup yields CDR1 MNHNS and CDR2 SASEGT. The CDR3 spans 16 residues. Sequencing was performed with immunoSEQ multiplex PCR; in TCRdb, only in-frame clones are kept and a portion is missing. The sample lists 200,000 to 250,000 clones; about 90% were seen once. This TCR derives from a woman aged 55-70 years with acute or convalescent COVID-19. The sequenced sample consisted of peripheral blood. V is TRBV6-1 and J is TRBJ1-4; a weak D match, TRBD1 (5 bases). CDR3 sequence reads: CASSASPQGGAEKLFF. For the CDR3, the DNA is TGTGCCAGCAGTGCCTCACCTCAGGGAGGGGCAGAAAAACTGTTTTTT.